This is a list of T cell receptor beta chains from one sample in a study of blood T cell repertoires in COVID-19. The data were produced by immunoSEQ multiplex PCR, yet TCRdb's version contains in-frame clones alone and is incomplete. The top ten clones hold roughly 4.2% of a sample with about 96,000 clones, about 90% of them seen once. Source material: peripheral blood. These TCRs come from a human donor with COVID-19, enrolled during active disease. The donor label of this sample is uncertain. Both conserved end residues are trimmed from each CDR3. The order of the fields is V gene, J gene, CDR3 protein.

TRBV2	TRBJ1-4	ASSELGLTNEKLF
TRBV20-1	TRBJ2-3	SASARGPGGQDTQY
TRBV19	TRBJ2-7	ASSPGGQGGEQY
TRBV10-1	TRBJ2-1	ASSPHGTGQSF
TRBV10-3	TRBJ1-3	AVQGNGNTIY
TRBV29-1	TRBJ1-1	SVPSEGRRAEAF
TRBV4-1	TRBJ2-3	ASSRQPSGGTPTDTQY
TRBV12-3/TRBV12-4	TRBJ2-7	AIASGVDEQY
TRBV2	TRBJ1-5	ATKQGYSNQPQH
TRBV7-9	TRBJ2-3	ASSSRLGGLGDTQY
TRBV20-1	TRBJ2-3	SASDSGGTTDTQY
TRBV16	TRBJ1-2	ASSQSSTETGYT
TRBV6-2/TRBV6-3	TRBJ1-2	ASSPTGDSNYGYT
TRBV19	TRBJ1-2	ASSWTGGDSTNYGYT
TRBV3-1/TRBV3-2	TRBJ2-2	ASSPGGLNTGELF
TRBV9	TRBJ2-2	ASSEQTNTGELF
TRBV19	TRBJ2-7	ASSTRHGTGAYEQY
TRBV9	TRBJ2-2	ASSDSGTTNTGELF
TRBV3-1/TRBV3-2	TRBJ2-1	ASSQLPGLQGNEQF
TRBV19	TRBJ2-7	ASSMGQGYEQY
TRBV11-1	TRBJ2-7	ASSPWGGPSYEQY
TRBV7-9	TRBJ2-7	ASSYGHLLREQY
TRBV18	TRBJ1-6	ASQLRQGGSPLH
TRBV5-1	TRBJ1-3	ASSLGDRASGNTIY
TRBV27	TRBJ1-1	ASSSDRTEAF
TRBV5-1	TRBJ2-7	ASSSGTGNEQY
TRBV5-1	TRBJ2-7	ASSLELAVTYEQY
TRBV27	TRBJ2-3	ASSFRPRLAGGTDTQY
TRBV4-1	TRBJ1-2	ASSQEVRQGQRGYT
TRBV29-1	TRBJ1-2	SGGEQGVYGYT
TRBV18	TRBJ1-6	ASSPSQGVSPLH
TRBV4-1	TRBJ1-1	ASSQGGQGSNTEAF
TRBV30	TRBJ2-5	AWSTTLGGNQETQY
TRBV9	TRBJ2-3	ASGRGSTDTQY
TRBV13	TRBJ1-1	APSSGGPGGTEAF
TRBV7-2	TRBJ1-5	ASSPPGQGGQPQH
TRBV25-1	TRBJ1-2	ASSDTGTDYGYT
TRBV4-2	TRBJ2-1	ASSQDLAGGPNNEQF
TRBV18	TRBJ1-3	ASSQNSGNTIY
TRBV10-1	TRBJ1-2	ASSATKATVGYT
TRBV5-1	TRBJ2-5	ASSSATSGSQETQY
TRBV7-5	TRBJ2-1	VRSPNHRTSGRVSSYNEQF
TRBV6-5	TRBJ2-3	ASSYERGGTDTQY
TRBV19	TRBJ2-2	ASRASGSLRELF
TRBV2	TRBJ2-7	ASRVQGHSYEQY
TRBV6-5	TRBJ1-1	ASSYGESRWTEAF